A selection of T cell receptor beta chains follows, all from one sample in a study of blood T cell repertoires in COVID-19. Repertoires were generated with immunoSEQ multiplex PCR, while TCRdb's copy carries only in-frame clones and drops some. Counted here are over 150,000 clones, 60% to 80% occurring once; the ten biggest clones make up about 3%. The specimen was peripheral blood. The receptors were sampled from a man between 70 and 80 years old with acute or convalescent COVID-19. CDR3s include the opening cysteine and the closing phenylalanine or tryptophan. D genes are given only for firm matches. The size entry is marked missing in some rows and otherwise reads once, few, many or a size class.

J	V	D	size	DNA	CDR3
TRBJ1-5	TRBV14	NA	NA	TGTGCCAGCAGCCAAGGGACGGCGGGGCAGCCCCAGCATTTT	CASSQGTAGQPQHF
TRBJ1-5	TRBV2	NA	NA	TGTGCCAGCAGTATGACAAATAGCAATCAGCCCCAGCATTTT	CASSMTNSNQPQHF
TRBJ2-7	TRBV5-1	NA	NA	TGCGCCAGCAGCCCCCTCGGAGGGATGGACAGGAACTCCTACGAGCAGTACTTC	CASSPLGGMDRNSYEQYF
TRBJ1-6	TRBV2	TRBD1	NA	TGTGCCAGCACCAGACAGGGACTGGATTCACCCCTCCACTTT	CASTRQGLDSPLHF
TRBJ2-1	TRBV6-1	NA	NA	TGTGCCAGCAGTGACGTGGGAGGAACCTACAATGAGCAGTTCTTC	CASSDVGGTYNEQFF
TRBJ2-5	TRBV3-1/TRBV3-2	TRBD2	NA	TGTGCCAGCAGTTTACTAGCGGGGGGGCGTTTAGAGACCCAGTACTTC	CASSLLAGGRLETQYF
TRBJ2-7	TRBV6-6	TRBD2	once	TGTGCCAGCAGGTCTACTAGCGGGCCCTCCTACGAGCAGTACTTC	CASRSTSGPSYEQYF
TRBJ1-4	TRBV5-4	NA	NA	TGTGCCAGCAGCGTGGGCTCGGTTGAAAAACTGTTTTTT	CASSVGSVEKLFF
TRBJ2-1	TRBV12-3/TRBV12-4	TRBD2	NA	TGTGCCAGCACCGGGAGGGCCGATGAGCAGTTCTTC	CASTGRADEQFF
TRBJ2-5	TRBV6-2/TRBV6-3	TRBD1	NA	TGTGCCAGCAGTCAGGGGGAAGAGACCCAGTACTTC	CASSQGEETQYF
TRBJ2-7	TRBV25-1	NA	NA	TGTGCCAGCAGTGAATCCAGAGGTACGGGCGAGCAGTACTTC	CASSESRGTGEQYF
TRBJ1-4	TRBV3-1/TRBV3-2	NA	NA	TGTGCCAGCAGCCAAGCAGGGGCATCTAATGAAAAACTGTTTTTT	CASSQAGASNEKLFF
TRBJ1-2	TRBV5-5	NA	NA	TGTGCCAGCAGCCCCCTCGGTAACTATGGCTACACCTTC	CASSPLGNYGYTF
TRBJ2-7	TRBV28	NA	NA	TGTGCCAGCAGCGGGAGATACTACGAGCAGTACTTC	CASSGRYYEQYF
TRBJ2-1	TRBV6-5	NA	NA	TGTGCCAGCAGCTCAGGACTCCCCCACTACAATGAGCAGTTCTTC	CASSSGLPHYNEQFF
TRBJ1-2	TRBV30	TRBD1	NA	TGTGCCTGGAGTTCCGACAGGGTATACGGCTACACCTTC	CAWSSDRVYGYTF
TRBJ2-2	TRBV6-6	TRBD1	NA	TGTGCCAGCAAAGGACAGGGGAACACCGGGGAGCTGTTTTTT	CASKGQGNTGELFF
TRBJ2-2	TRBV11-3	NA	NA	TGTGCCAGCGGTAACCTACCGAACACCGGGGAGCTGTTTTTT	CASGNLPNTGELFF
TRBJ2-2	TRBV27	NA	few	TGTGCCAGCAGTTCCGCAGGGAACACCGGGGAGCTGTTTTTT	CASSSAGNTGELFF
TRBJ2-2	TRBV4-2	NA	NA	TGTGCCAGCAGCCAAGACTTAACGGGACTGACCGGGGAGCTGTTTTTT	CASSQDLTGLTGELFF